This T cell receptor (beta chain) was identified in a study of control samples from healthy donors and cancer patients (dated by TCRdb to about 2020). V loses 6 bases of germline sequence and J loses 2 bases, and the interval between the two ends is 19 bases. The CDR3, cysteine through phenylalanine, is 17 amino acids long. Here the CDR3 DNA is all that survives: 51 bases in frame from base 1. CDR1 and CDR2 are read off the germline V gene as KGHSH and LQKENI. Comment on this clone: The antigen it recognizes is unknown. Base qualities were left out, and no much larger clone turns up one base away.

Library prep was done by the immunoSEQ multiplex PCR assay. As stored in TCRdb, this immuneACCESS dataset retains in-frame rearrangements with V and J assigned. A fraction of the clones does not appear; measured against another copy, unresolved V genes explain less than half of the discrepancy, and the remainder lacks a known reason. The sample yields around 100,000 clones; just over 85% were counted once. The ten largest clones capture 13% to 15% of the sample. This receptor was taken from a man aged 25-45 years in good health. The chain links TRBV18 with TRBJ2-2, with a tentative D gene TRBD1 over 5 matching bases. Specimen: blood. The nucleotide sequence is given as TGTGCCAGCTCCCCCTTACCGACAGAAAGCAACACCGGGGAGCTGTTTTTT. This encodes CASSPLPTESNTGELFF.